A selection of T cell receptor beta chains follows, all from one sample in a study of T-cell reconstitution after alpha-beta-depleted transplantation in children. TCRdb processed the PCR reads anew with MiXCR; each CDR3 protein has one entry. Among about 640,000 distinct CDR3 sequences, 10% to 15% were seen once, and the ten largest hold over 2%. The sequencing here drew on PBMCs, mostly from graft donor cells, taken 360 days after TCRalphabeta/CD19-depleted stem cell transplant. The receptors come from a male patient between 10 and 17 years old who had a stem cell transplant for acute myeloid leukemia, so the T cells may come from the graft donor. Both conserved end residues are part of each CDR3.

>TRBV28
CASSMTGLQETQYF
>TRBV7-2
CASGTHLRNEQFF
>TRBV28
CASSFGGQDRVASYEQYF
>TRBV7-9
CASSLVGQLTNYGYTF
>TRBV15
CATSAGWGVTEAFF
>TRBV3-1
CASSHNRDRVYYEQFF
>TRBV10-3
CAISGPEGQGRTGELFF
>TRBV18
CASSPPGSRPQETQYF
>TRBV30
CAWSGLALFSYGQYF
>TRBV11-2
CASSLEGTGNSQADTQYF
>TRBV5-5
CASRDPGQGAETQYF
>TRBV7-2
CASRTWDRGYEQYF
>TRBV12-3/TRBV12-4
CASSGGLAGVNEQFF
>TRBV12-3/TRBV12-4
CASRPGANVLTF
>TRBV7-2
CASSPGTSGRVEQYF
>TRBV28
CASRDRAGVNTEAFF
>TRBV7-3
CASSKGPGNTEAFF
>TRBV5-1
CASRSFNNRGYEQYF
>TRBV5-1
CASGAENTEAFF
>TRBV15
CATSRDRLAGSPTGELFF
>TRBV4-3
CASSQVTGGGETQYF
>TRBV30
CAWSVTLAGGAGTDTQYF
>TRBV29-1
CSVGDRGPGELFF
>TRBV29-1
CSVEAGNSNQPQHF
>TRBV7-9
CASSSAAGGPDWEQFF
>TRBV5-6
CASSLAGTTNF
>TRBV29-1
CSVTSGLRATGELFF
>TRBV18
CASSPFQSIEDTQYF
>TRBV5-6
CASSLELGLRAVNEQFF
>TRBV5-1
CASSQGTGETQYF
>TRBV5-1
CASSFAGTTPSYEQYF
>TRBV24-1
CATSDQPQTQGLYEQYF
>TRBV7-9
CASSLGDSGRSYNEQFF
>TRBV5-1
CASSAGQGATYEQYF
>TRBV20-1
CSARDRDSHTDTQYF
>TRBV20-1
CSAGEEDQPQHF
>TRBV28
CASSFLGHGETQYF
>TRBV28
CASTGLRGRGPYNEQFF
>TRBV24-1
CATSDSQGREENIQYF
>TRBV18
CASSPLVGRGYTDTQHF
>TRBV19
CASSMGTGLTNQPQHF
>TRBV28
CASSLGQRGNGYTF
>TRBV5-5
CASSLGGSAYNPQFF
>TRBV15
CATSRVAGSSYEQYF
>TRBV20-1
CSANEREGRQETQYF
>TRBV12-3/TRBV12-4
CASKGDSNYNEQFF
>TRBV7-3
CASSADFPSGANVLTF
>TRBV7-9
CASRLAGAKETQYF
>TRBV28
CASSFLSGSSYKEQFF
>TRBV20-1
CSAPLRAGNTGELFF
>TRBV29-1
CSVAGEWNTEAFF
>TRBV29-1
CSAFLGGWEKLFF
>TRBV20-1
CSASTSGYTDTQYF
>TRBV6-5
CASSHPPLSNQPQHF
>TRBV29-1
CSVENRQRLSGANVLTF
>TRBV12-3/TRBV12-4
CASTLWGPGELFF
>TRBV6-2/TRBV6-3
CASSPHVLGSYEQYF